The 21 T cell receptor beta chains listed next were all sequenced from one sample in a study of CD8 T cells in ankylosing spondylitis. TCRdb itself ran the 5' RACE reads through MiXCR, one entry per CDR3 protein. The sample has 200,000 to 300,000 distinct CDR3 sequences; more than 20% are singletons. Sample: blood, either unsorted or a sorted T cell fraction (not recorded which). The receptor set was obtained from a male donor with ankylosing spondylitis or in good health (not recorded which).

The chain recombines TRBV20-1 with TRBJ2-7, with D maybe TRBD2 (5 bases). Germline V lookup: CDR1 DFQATT, CDR2 SNEGSKA (reference sequence). This CDR3 spans 15 amino acids. V was pared by 3 bases and J by 2 bases, with 17 bases between. This CDR3 reads CSASRGLIRPYEQYF. The CDR3, as DNA: TGCAGTGCTAGTCGTGGACTCATAAGACCCTACGAGCAGTACTTC.

The chain uses TRBV20-1 and TRBJ1-2, with D possibly being TRBD1 (6 bases). The CDR3 runs to 14 residues. V gave up 4 bases and J gave up 5 bases, with 17 bases separating them. The germline CDR1 and CDR2 sequences are DFQATT and SNEGSKA (reference sequence). The CDR3 bases are TGCAGTGCTACCCTCTCGGGACAATTATATGGCTACACCTTC. This codes for CSATLSGQLYGYTF.

V is TRBV2 and J is TRBJ1-4; 8 bases fit TRBD1. CDR3 size: 15 residues. The junction had 11 bases not matched to a gene; V was cut back by 6 bases and J by 8 bases. Germline V gene data show CDR1 as SNHLY and CDR2 as FYNNEI. CDR3 coding DNA: TGTGCCAGCAGACTCCGGGACAGGTCGGGGGAAAAACTGTTTTTT. Amino acids: CASRLRDRSGEKLFF.

V gene TRBV5-5 combines with J gene TRBJ1-5; perhaps TRBD1 as D (5 bases). This CDR3 comprises 17 residues. Germline V gene data show CDR1 as SGHKS and CDR2 as YYEKEE (reference sequence). Trimming stripped 0 bases from V and 0 bases from J, with 13 bases between. In DNA, the CDR3 is TGTGCCAGCAGCTTGGCCGGGGGAGAAGTTAGCAATCAGCCCCAGCATTTT. This codes for CASSLAGGEVSNQPQHF. Using reference TRBV5-5 and TRBJ1-5 for the parts outside the CDR3, the full variable domain is DAGVTQSPTHLIKTRGQQVTLRCSPISGHKSVSWYQQVLGQGPQFIFQYYEKEERGRGNFPDRFSARQFPNYSSELNVNALLLGDSALYLCASSLAGGEVSNQPQHFGDGTRLSIL.

The chain uses TRBV20-1 and TRBJ2-5; 7 bases line up with TRBD2. V lost 3 bases, J lost 4 bases, and 5 bases stayed unmatched. The CDR3 is 13 amino acids. Germline-derived CDR1 and CDR2 are DFQATT and SNEGSKA (reference sequence). Here the CDR3 reads CSARERGTETQYF. In DNA, the CDR3 is TGCAGTGCTAGGGAGCGGGGTACAGAGACCCAGTACTTC.

This clonotype was observed many times. V usage is TRBV2 and J usage is TRBJ1-3; D ambiguous. V shed 7 bases and J shed 4 bases, with 14 bases lying between them. CDR3 length equals 14 residues. Per germline, CDR1 SNHLY and CDR2 FYNNEI. The CDR3 sequence is CASTRRRLGNTIYF. CDR3 bases: TGTGCCAGCACCAGGAGACGGCTCGGAAACACCATATATTTT. Full variable domain (missing parts from reference TRBV2 and TRBJ1-3): EPEVTQTPSHQVTQMGQEVILRCVPISNHLYFYWYRQILGQKVEFLVSFYNNEISEKSEIFDDQFSVERPDGSNFTLKIRSTKLEDSAMYFCASTRRRLGNTIYFGEGSWLTVV.

This clonotype was seen ten or more times. The V gene is TRBV20-1, the J gene TRBJ2-7; D is perhaps TRBD2 (5 bases). This CDR3 is 15 amino acids long. Trimming stripped 2 bases from V and 0 bases from J, with 14 bases between. Germline loops: CDR1 DFQATT, CDR2 SNEGSKA (reference sequence). The CDR3 DNA is TGCAGTGCTAGACGGGATCGGGGATACTCCTACGAGCAGTACTTC. Translated: CSARRDRGYSYEQYF.

V is TRBV6-5 and J is TRBJ2-7; D is tentatively TRBD1 or TRBD2 (5 bases each). CDR3 length: 16 residues. Trimming cost V 0 bases and J 6 bases, with 18 bases left between them. CDR1 MNHEY and CDR2 SVGAGI come from the germline V gene. CDR3 DNA: TGTGCCAGCAGTTACTCCGGTGGGACGGTGGCCTCCGAGCAGTACTTC. As protein: CASSYSGGTVASEQYF.

This clonotype showed up just a few times. This chain links TRBV15 with TRBJ2-3; possible D gene TRBD1, 5 bases. The CDR3 sequence is 15 residues long. The V end was cut by 1 base, the J end by 6 bases, with 14 bases between. In germline, CDR1 is LNHNV, CDR2 YYDKDF (reference sequence). The CDR3 sequence: CATSRGGDMADTQYF. Written as DNA, the CDR3 is TGTGCCACCAGCAGAGGGGGCGATATGGCCGATACGCAGTATTTT. The whole variable domain, filled in from reference TRBV15 and TRBJ2-3, reads DAMVIQNPRYQVTQFGKPVTLSCSQTLNHNVMYWYQQKSSQAPKLLFHYYDKDFNNEADTPDNFQSRRPNTSFCFLDIRSPGLGDTAMYLCATSRGGDMADTQYFGPGTRLTVL.

This clonotype was found a few times. One end of the junction does not line up with germline, which may come from a read error. This chain connects TRBV20-1 to TRBJ2-7; tentatively, D is TRBD2 (6 bases). The germline gives CDR1 DFQATT, CDR2 SNEGSKA (reference sequence). CDR3 length: 14 amino acids. The DNA for the CDR3 is TGCAGTGCCTTGGGACTCTCTCTCCCCTATGAGCAGTACTTC. It yields the protein CSALGLSLPYEQYF.

At least ten counts were recorded for this clonotype. This CDR3 is CASSFGAYEQFF. The CDR3 region has the DNA TGTGCCAGCAGTTTCGGTGCGTATGAGCAGTTCTTC. The V call is TRBV12-3 or TRBV12-4, the J call TRBJ2-1; D unclear. The CDR3 has 12 amino acids. Trimming shortened V by 3 bases and J by 8 bases, and 8 bases separated the two germline ends.

This clonotype came up a few times. This chain connects TRBV20-1 to TRBJ2-6; 7 bases fit TRBD2. V shed 5 bases, J shed 0 bases, and the junction held 13 bases outside the gene matches. Germline lookup yields CDR1 DFQATT and CDR2 SNEGSKA (reference sequence). The CDR3 loop spans 18 amino acids. DNA of the CDR3: TGCAGTGCTGACCCCCGGGAGGACTTAAGCTCTGGGGCCAACGTCCTGACTTTC. Translating it yields CSADPREDLSSGANVLTF.

The chain joins TRBV28 to TRBJ2-6; 8 nucleotides line up with TRBD1. The ends lost 5 bases at V and 4 bases at J; junction bases unmatched: 13. The CDR3 is 18 amino acids. The germline CDR1 and CDR2 sequences are MDHEN and SYDVKM. The CDR3 is CASSPLTRGLGGANVLTF. The CDR3 DNA reads as TGTGCCAGCAGTCCCCTAACCAGGGGGCTGGGGGGGGCCAACGTCCTGACTTTC.

The table lists this clonotype with a few counts. The V gene is TRBV12-3 or TRBV12-4, the J gene TRBJ2-2; TRBD1 might be the D (6 bases). V shed 3 bases and J shed 7 bases, with 9 bases lying between them. The CDR3 spans 13 residues. The CDR3 region has the DNA TGTGCCAGCAGTTTCAGGGGAATCGGGGAGCTGTTTTTT. Protein product: CASSFRGIGELFF.

Many counts were recorded for this clonotype. This sequence joins TRBV29-1 and TRBJ1-2, with 7 bases that match TRBD1. This CDR3 is 12 amino acids long. Trimming removed 6 bases from V and 5 bases from J; junction bases left unmatched: 6. The germline gives CDR1 SQVTM, CDR2 ANQGSEA. CDR3 loop: CSVNRGDYGYTF. CDR3 nucleotide sequence: TGCAGCGTGAACAGGGGAGATTATGGCTACACCTTC.

The chain joins TRBV28 to TRBJ1-4; 7 nucleotides line up with TRBD1. Germline-derived CDR1 and CDR2 are MDHEN and SYDVKM. Germline trimming cut 5 bases from V and 4 bases from J; bases unmatched to any gene: 7. This CDR3 is 15 amino acids long. CDR3 DNA sequence: TGTGCCAGCAGTAGAGGGGGCAGTATTAATGAAAAACTGTTTTTT. Its translation: CASSRGGSINEKLFF.

This clonotype turned up a few times. The genes are TRBV11-2 and TRBJ2-1; D call uncertain. V shed 5 bases and J shed 2 bases, with 13 bases lying between them. The CDR3 sequence is 15 residues long. Germline V lookup: CDR1 SGHAT, CDR2 FQNNGV. The DNA of the CDR3 is TGTGCCAGCAGCACCCCTCGAGTGGCCTACAATGAGCAGTTCTTC. Its protein product is CASSTPRVAYNEQFF.

This clonotype was observed at least ten times. The chain combines TRBV12-3 or TRBV12-4 with TRBJ2-4; 12 positions match TRBD1. This CDR3 comprises 17 residues. V trimming: 2 bases; J trimming: 3 bases; junction bases outside the gene matches: 5. CDR3 nucleotides: TGTGCCAGCAGTTTATTCGGGACAGGGGGCCGCAAAAACATTCAGTACTTC. This sequence encodes CASSLFGTGGRKNIQYF.

The table lists this clonotype with many counts. This sequence joins TRBV29-1 and TRBJ1-1; no clear D. Trimming stripped 7 bases from V and 1 base from J, with 4 bases between. The CDR3 sequence is 10 residues long. Germline V gives CDR1 SQVTM, CDR2 ANQGSEA. The CDR3 sequence is CSGRNTEAFF. The CDR3 nucleotides read TGCAGCGGGAGGAACACTGAAGCTTTCTTT. Supplemented by reference TRBV29-1 and TRBJ1-1, the full variable domain reads SAVISQKPSRDICQRGTSLTIQCQVDSQVTMMFWYRQQPGQSLTLIATANQGSEATYESGFVIDKFPISRPNLTFSTLTVSNMSPEDSSIYLCSGRNTEAFFGQGTRLTVV.

There are a few counts of this clonotype. The chain is built from TRBV6-6 and TRBJ2-7; 8 bases fit TRBD1. The CDR3 extends over 13 amino acids. J gave up 1 base and V 6 bases, and 2 bases lay outside the gene matches. The germline gives CDR1 MNHNY, CDR2 SVGAGI (reference sequence). Here the CDR3 DNA reads TGTGCCAGCAGAGGACAGGGATCCTACGAGCAGTACTTC. Amino acid sequence: CASRGQGSYEQYF.

The table lists this clonotype with a few counts. Here the CDR3 reads CASSLGSIGDEQFF. The CDR3 nucleotides read TGTGCCAGCAGCTTAGGGAGCATTGGGGATGAGCAGTTCTTC. The chain couples TRBV11-2 to TRBJ2-1, with D unclear. V lost 1 base and J 8 bases, leaving 12 bases between the germline ends. This CDR3 is 14 amino acids long. The V gene's germline CDR1 is SGHAT and CDR2 FQNNGV.